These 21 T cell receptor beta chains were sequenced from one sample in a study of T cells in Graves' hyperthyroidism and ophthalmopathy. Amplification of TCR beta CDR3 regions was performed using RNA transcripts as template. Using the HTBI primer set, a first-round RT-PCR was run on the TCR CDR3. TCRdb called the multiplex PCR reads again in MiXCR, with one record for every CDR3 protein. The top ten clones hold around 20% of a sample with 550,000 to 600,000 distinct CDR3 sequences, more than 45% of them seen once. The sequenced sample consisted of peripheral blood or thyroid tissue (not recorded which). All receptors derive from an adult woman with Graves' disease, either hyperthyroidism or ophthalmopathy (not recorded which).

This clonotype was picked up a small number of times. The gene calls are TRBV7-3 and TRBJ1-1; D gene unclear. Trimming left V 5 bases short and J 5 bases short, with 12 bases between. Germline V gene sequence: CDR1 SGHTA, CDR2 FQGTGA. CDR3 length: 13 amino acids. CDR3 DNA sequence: TGTGCCAGCAGCCCCAAGGTGGAGACTGAAGCTTTCTTT. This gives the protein CASSPKVETEAFF.

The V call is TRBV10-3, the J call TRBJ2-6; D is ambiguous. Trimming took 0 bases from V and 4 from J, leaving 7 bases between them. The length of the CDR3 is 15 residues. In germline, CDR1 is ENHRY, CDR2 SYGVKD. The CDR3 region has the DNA TGTGCCATCAGTGAGTCGGAGTGGGGGGCCAACGTCCTGACTTTC. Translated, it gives CAISESEWGANVLTF.

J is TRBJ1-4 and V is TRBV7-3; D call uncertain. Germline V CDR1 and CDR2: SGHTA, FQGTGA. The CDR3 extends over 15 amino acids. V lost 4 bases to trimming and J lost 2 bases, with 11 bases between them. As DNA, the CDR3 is TGTGCCAGCAGCTCGGAGACTCATACTAATGAAAAACTGTTTTTT. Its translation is CASSSETHTNEKLFF.

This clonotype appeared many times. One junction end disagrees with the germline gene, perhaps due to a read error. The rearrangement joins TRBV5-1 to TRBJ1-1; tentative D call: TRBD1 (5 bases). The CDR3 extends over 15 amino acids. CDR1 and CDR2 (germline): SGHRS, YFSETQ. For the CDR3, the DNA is TGTGCCAGCAGCTTAGGGCGGGGGATGAACACTGAAGCTTTCTTT. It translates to CASSLGRGMNTEAFF.

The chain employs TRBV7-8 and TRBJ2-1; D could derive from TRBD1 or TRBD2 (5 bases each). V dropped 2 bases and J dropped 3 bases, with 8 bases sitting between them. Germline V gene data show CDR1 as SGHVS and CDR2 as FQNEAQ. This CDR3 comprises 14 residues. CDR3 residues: CASSLYGGYNEQFF. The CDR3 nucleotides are TGTGCCAGCAGCTTATATGGGGGCTACAATGAGCAGTTCTTC.

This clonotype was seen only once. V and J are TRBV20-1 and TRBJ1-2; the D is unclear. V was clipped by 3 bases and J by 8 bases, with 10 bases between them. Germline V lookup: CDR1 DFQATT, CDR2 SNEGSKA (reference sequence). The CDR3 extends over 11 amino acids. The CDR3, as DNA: TGCAGTGCTAGTTTGGGGAGCGGCTACACCTTC. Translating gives CSASLGSGYTF.

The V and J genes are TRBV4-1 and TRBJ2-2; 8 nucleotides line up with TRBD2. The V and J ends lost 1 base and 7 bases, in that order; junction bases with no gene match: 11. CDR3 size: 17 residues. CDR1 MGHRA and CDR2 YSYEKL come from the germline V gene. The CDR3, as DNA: TGCGCCAGCAGCCAAGCGGGGCTAGCGGGTTCCCACGGGGAGCTGTTTTTT. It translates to CASSQAGLAGSHGELFF.

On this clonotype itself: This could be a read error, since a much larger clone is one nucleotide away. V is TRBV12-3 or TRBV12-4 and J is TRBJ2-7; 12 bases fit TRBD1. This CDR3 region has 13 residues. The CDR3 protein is CAGSLKGTGGHDF. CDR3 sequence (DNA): TGTGCCGGCAGTTTAAAGGGGACAGGGGGCCATGATTTC.

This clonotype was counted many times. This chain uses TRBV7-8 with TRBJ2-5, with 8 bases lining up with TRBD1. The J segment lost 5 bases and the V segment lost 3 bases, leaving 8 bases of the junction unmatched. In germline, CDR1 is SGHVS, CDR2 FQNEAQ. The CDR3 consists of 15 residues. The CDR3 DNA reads TGTGCCAGCAGCTTTTCAGGGGGCGCGGGTGAGACCCAGTACTTC. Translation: CASSFSGGAGETQYF.

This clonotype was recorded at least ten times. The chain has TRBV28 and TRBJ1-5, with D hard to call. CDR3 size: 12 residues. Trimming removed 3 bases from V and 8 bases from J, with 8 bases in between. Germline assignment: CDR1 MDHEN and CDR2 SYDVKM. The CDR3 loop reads CASSLGGKPQHF. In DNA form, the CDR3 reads TGTGCCAGCAGTTTGGGAGGGAAGCCCCAGCATTTT.

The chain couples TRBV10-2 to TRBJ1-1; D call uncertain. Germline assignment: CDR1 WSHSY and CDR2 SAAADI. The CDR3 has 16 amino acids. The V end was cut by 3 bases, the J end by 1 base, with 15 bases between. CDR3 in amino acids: CASSERRAGGNTEAFF. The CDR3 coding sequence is TGCGCCAGCAGTGAACGTAGGGCGGGAGGGAACACTGAAGCTTTCTTT.

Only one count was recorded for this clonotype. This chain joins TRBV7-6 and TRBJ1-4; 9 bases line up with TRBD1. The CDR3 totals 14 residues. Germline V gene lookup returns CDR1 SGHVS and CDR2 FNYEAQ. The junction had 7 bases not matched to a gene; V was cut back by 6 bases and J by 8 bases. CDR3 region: CASRQDRGGEKLFF. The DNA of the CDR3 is TGTGCCAGCAGACAGGACAGGGGAGGAGAAAAACTGTTTTTT. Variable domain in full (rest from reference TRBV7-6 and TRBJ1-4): GAGVSQSPRYKVTKRGQDVALRCDPISGHVSLYWYRQALGQGPEFLTYFNYEAQQDKSGLPNDRFSAERPEGSISTLTIQRTEQRDSAMYRCASRQDRGGEKLFFGSGTQLSVL.

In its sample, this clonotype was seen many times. DNA for the CDR3: TGTGCCAGCAGTCTTCTCGGCCGGACCTCACTCTATGGCTACACCTTC. Residues: CASSLLGRTSLYGYTF. This chain joins TRBV6-5 and TRBJ1-2; D call uncertain. V was trimmed by 5 bases and J by 4 bases, leaving 20 bases between them. Germline CDR1 reads MNHEY; CDR2 reads SVGAGI. The CDR3 runs 16 residues.

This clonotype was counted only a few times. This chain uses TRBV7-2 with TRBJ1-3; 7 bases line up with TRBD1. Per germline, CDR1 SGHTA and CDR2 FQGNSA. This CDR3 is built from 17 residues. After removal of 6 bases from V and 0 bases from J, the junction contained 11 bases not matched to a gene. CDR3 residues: CASSSTTGTSSGNTIYF. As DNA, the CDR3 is TGTGCCAGCAGTTCGACGACAGGGACCAGCTCTGGAAACACCATATATTTT.

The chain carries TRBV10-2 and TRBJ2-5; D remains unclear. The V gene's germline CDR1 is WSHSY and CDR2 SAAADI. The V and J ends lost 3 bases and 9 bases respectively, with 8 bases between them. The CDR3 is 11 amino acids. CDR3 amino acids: CASSETRAQYF. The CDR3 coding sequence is TGCGCCAGCAGTGAAACCAGAGCCCAGTACTTC.

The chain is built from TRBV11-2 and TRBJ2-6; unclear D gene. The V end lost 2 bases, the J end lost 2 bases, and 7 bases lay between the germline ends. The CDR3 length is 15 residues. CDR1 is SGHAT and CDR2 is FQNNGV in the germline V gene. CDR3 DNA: TGTGCCAGCAGCTTAAGACTGCCTGGGGCCAACGTCCTGACTTTC. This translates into CASSLRLPGANVLTF. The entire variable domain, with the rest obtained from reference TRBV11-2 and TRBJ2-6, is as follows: EAGVAQSPRYKIIEKRQSVAFWCNPISGHATLYWYQQILGQGPKLLIQFQNNGVVDDSQLPKDRFSAERLKGVDSTLKIQPAKLEDSAVYLCASSLRLPGANVLTFGAGSRLTVL.

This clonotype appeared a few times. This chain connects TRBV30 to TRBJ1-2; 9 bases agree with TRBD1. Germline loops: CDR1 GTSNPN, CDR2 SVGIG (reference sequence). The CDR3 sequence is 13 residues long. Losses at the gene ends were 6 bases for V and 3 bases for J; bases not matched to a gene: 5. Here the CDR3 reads CACTGGADYGYTF. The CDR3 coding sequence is TGTGCCTGCACAGGGGGCGCGGACTATGGCTACACCTTC.

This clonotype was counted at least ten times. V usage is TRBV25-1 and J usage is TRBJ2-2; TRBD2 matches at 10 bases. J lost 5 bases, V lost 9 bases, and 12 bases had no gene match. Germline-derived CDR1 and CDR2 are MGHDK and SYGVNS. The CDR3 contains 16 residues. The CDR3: CASAVGRAGGTGELFF. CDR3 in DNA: TGTGCCAGTGCAGTGGGGCGAGCGGGAGGGACCGGGGAGCTGTTTTTT. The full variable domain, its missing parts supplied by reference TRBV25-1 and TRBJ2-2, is EADIYQTPRYLVIGTGKKITLECSQTMGHDKMYWYQQDPGMELHLIHYSYGVNSTEKGDLSSESTVSRIRTEHFPLTLESARPSHTSQYLCASAVGRAGGTGELFFGEGSRLTVL.

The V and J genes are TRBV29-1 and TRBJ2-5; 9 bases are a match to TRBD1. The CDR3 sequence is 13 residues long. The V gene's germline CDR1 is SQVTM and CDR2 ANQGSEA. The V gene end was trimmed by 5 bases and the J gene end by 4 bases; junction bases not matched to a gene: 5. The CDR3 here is CSVPWTGVETQYF. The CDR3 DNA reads TGCAGCGTTCCATGGACAGGGGTAGAGACCCAGTACTTC.

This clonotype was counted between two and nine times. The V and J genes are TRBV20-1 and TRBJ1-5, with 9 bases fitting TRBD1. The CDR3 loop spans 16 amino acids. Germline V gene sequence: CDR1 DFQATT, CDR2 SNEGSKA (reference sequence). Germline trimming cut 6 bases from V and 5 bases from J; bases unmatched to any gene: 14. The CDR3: CSAWSVKGQGYQPQHF. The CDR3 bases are TGCAGTGCCTGGAGTGTAAAAGGACAGGGGTATCAGCCCCAGCATTTT.

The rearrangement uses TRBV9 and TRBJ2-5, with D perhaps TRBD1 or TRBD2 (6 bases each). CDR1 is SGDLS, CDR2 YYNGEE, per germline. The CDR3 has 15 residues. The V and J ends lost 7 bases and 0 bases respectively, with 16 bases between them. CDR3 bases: TGTGCCAGCTCACCAATCGGGGGCCACCAAGAGACCCAGTACTTC. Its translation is CASSPIGGHQETQYF.